Presented here are 26 T cell receptor beta chains from one specimen sequenced in a study of response to subunit inactivated influenza vaccine. TCRdb itself ran the RT-PCR reads through MiXCR, one entry per CDR3 protein. This table has over 400,000 distinct CDR3 sequences, 9.5% to 12% appearing once. The sample consisted of PBMCs from blood, taken roughly 47 days after vaccination. The origin of the receptors is a man aged 45-65 years who received an inactivated influenza vaccine.

This chain joins TRBV20-1 and TRBJ2-1; perhaps D is TRBD1 or TRBD2 (5 bases each). Germline V CDR1 and CDR2: DFQATT, SNEGSKA (reference sequence). V shed 3 bases and J shed 1 base, with 22 bases lying between them. The length of the CDR3 is 18 residues. CDR3 DNA sequence: TGCAGTGCTAGTAAGACGGGGCTGAGGATGGGGTCCTACAATGAGCAGTTCTTC. The encoded protein is CSASKTGLRMGSYNEQFF.

The chain employs TRBV29-1 and TRBJ2-4; either TRBD1 or TRBD2 may supply D (6 bases each). The V and J ends lost 4 bases and 1 base respectively, with 20 bases between them. Germline CDR1 SQVTM, CDR2 ANQGSEA. CDR3 length equals 17 residues. DNA for the CDR3: TGCAGCGTTGTAGGGGGGCTCGGTCGTGGGGCCAAAAACATTCAGTACTTC. Residues: CSVVGGLGRGAKNIQYF.

The table lists this clonotype with a few counts. The rearrangement links TRBV6-2 or TRBV6-3 to TRBJ2-2, with 9 positions matching TRBD2. This CDR3 region has 16 residues. V was clipped by 1 base and J by 5 bases; unmatched bases: 5. CDR1 and CDR2 from the germline V gene are MNHEY and SVGEGT. The CDR3 sequence: CASSYYPSGVTGELFF. The CDR3 DNA sequence: TGTGCCAGCAGTTACTATCCTAGCGGGGTAACCGGGGAGCTGTTTTTT.

J is TRBJ2-7 and V is TRBV12-3 or TRBV12-4; TRBD2 might be the D (5 bases). CDR3 length: 12 amino acids. The V gene lost 5 bases and the J gene lost 6 bases, with 11 bases spanning the gap. The CDR3 nucleotides read TGTGCCAGCAGTGGCTCCCGGGGCGAGCAGTACTTC. This translates into CASSGSRGEQYF.

This clonotype has at least ten counts. The chain couples TRBV7-9 to TRBJ2-3; the D is unclear. Trimming pared 7 bases from V and 4 bases from J, leaving 9 bases between. This CDR3 is built from 12 residues. CDR1 and CDR2 from the germline V gene are SEHNR and FQNEAQ (reference sequence). This CDR3 is CASNPFADTQYF. DNA for the CDR3: TGTGCCAGCAACCCCTTCGCAGATACGCAGTATTTT.

This clonotype has at least ten counts. This chain connects TRBV10-3 to TRBJ2-1; 7 bases fit TRBD2. The trim removed 5 bases at V and 0 bases at J, leaving 7 bases unmatched. The V gene's germline CDR1 is ENHRY and CDR2 SYGVKD. CDR3 length: 16 amino acids. The CDR3 region is CAISREGLGSYNEQFF. The CDR3 bases are TGTGCCATCAGTAGGGAGGGGTTGGGCTCCTACAATGAGCAGTTCTTC.

This clonotype was seen many times. J is TRBJ2-7 and V is TRBV29-1, with D possibly TRBD1 on 6 matching bases. Germline loops: CDR1 SQVTM, CDR2 ANQGSEA. V lost 5 bases and J 2 bases, leaving 13 bases between the germline ends. The length of the CDR3 is 13 residues. CDR3 sequence reads: CSVSSGHPYEQYF. CDR3 sequence (DNA): TGCAGCGTTTCCTCGGGACACCCCTACGAGCAGTACTTC.

The chain uses TRBV12-3 or TRBV12-4 and TRBJ2-1; D may be TRBD2 (5 bases). Trimming stripped 1 base from V and 9 bases from J, with 19 bases between. CDR3 length equals 16 residues. CDR3 DNA sequence: TGTGCCAGCAGTTTAGATCTAGCTCGGACCAGCGGTGAGCAGTTCTTC. Translated: CASSLDLARTSGEQFF.

This sequence joins TRBV11-2 and TRBJ2-3; 8 nucleotides match TRBD2. The CDR3 is made up of 17 amino acids. The germline V gene has CDR1 SGHAT and CDR2 FQNNGV. With V trimmed by 1 base and J by 4 bases, 10 bases remained unmatched. The CDR3 is CASSLGSGGAVSDTQYF. DNA for the CDR3: TGTGCCAGCAGCTTAGGTTCCGGGGGGGCAGTATCAGATACGCAGTATTTT.

This clonotype occurred a few times. The chain couples TRBV30 to TRBJ2-5; D unclear. CDR3 length: 12 residues. V lost 2 bases, J lost 2 bases, and 6 bases lay in between. Germline loops: CDR1 GTSNPN, CDR2 SVGIG (reference sequence). CDR3 nucleotides: TGTGCCTGGAGTAGAGTTCAAGAGACCCAGTACTTC. Its translation is CAWSRVQETQYF.

The chain links TRBV9 to TRBJ2-1; D ambiguous. V lost 2 bases and J 6 bases, leaving 18 bases between the germline ends. CDR1 and CDR2 from the germline V gene are SGDLS and YYNGEE. The CDR3 is 16 residues long. DNA for the CDR3: TGTGCCAGCAGCGTGTTTGAAGTGACAATGGGCAATGAGCAGTTCTTC. Its translation: CASSVFEVTMGNEQFF. Complete variable domain (other parts from reference TRBV9 and TRBJ2-1): DSGVTQTPKHLITATGQRVTLRCSPRSGDLSVYWYQQSLDQGLQFLIQYYNGEERAKGNILERFSAQQFPDLHSELNLSSLELGDSALYFCASSVFEVTMGNEQFFGPGTRLTVL.

The chain employs TRBV28 and TRBJ2-7; TRBD1 might be the D (7 bases). CDR3 length: 13 amino acids. The germline V gene encodes CDR1 MDHEN and CDR2 SYDVKM. V was clipped by 4 bases and J by 12 bases, with 19 bases between them. Written as DNA, the CDR3 is TGTGCCAGCAGTTCCCCAGGGGGTAGCGGATGGTACTTC. The encoded protein is CASSSPGGSGWYF. The whole variable domain, filled in from reference TRBV28 and TRBJ2-7, reads DVKVTQSSRYLVKRTGEKVFLECVQDMDHENMFWYRQDPGLGLRLIYFSYDVKMKEKGDIPEGYSVSREKKERFSLILESASTNQTSMYLCASSSPGGSGWYFGPGTRLTVT.

This clonotype was counted only a few times. This chain links TRBV28 with TRBJ2-7; D is uncertain. V gave up 3 bases and J gave up 9 bases, with 18 bases separating them. This CDR3 is built from 14 residues. Germline assignment: CDR1 MDHEN and CDR2 SYDVKM. In nucleotides, the CDR3 is TGTGCCAGCAGTTTCTACTTCCTCCCGACCGGGCAGTACTTC. Its protein is CASSFYFLPTGQYF.

The chain couples TRBV5-1 to TRBJ1-1; D gene unclear. Germline lookup yields CDR1 SGHRS and CDR2 YFSETQ. The CDR3 extends over 15 amino acids. V lost 4 bases, J lost 1 base, and 14 bases lay in between. CDR3 in amino acids: CASSGSSDRNTEAFF. CDR3 nucleotides: TGCGCCAGCAGCGGATCGTCAGATAGGAACACTGAAGCTTTCTTT.

This clonotype was picked up many times. The chain uses TRBV7-9 and TRBJ2-1; D remains ambiguous. Deletions cut 4 bases from V and 5 bases from J, with 6 bases between. CDR3 length: 12 residues. Looked up from germline, CDR1 is SEHNR and CDR2 is FQNEAQ (reference sequence). The chain's CDR3 is CASSYSNNEQFF. DNA for the CDR3: TGTGCCAGCAGCTACAGTAACAATGAGCAGTTCTTC.

At least ten counts were recorded for this clonotype. The J gene is TRBJ2-2, the V gene TRBV25-1; 16 bases map to TRBD2. This CDR3 has 18 residues. The junction had 2 bases not matched to a gene; V was cut back by 3 bases and J by 1 base. CDR1 MGHDK and CDR2 SYGVNS come from the germline V gene. The CDR3 loop is CASSEGLAGGRNTGELFF. The CDR3 nucleotides are TGTGCCAGCAGTGAGGGACTAGCGGGGGGGCGGAACACCGGGGAGCTGTTTTTT.

This clonotype was observed once. The chain links TRBV4-2 to TRBJ1-4; D ambiguous. The V end lost 0 bases, the J end lost 8 bases, and 10 bases lay between the germline ends. Germline V gives CDR1 LGHNA, CDR2 YNFKEQ. The length of the CDR3 is 14 residues. The CDR3 DNA reads as TGTGCCAGCAGCCAAGATCATATGGAAGAAAAACTGTTTTTT. Translated, it gives CASSQDHMEEKLFF.

The chain joins TRBV3-1 to TRBJ2-5, with D perhaps TRBD2 (7 bases). The CDR3 is made up of 17 amino acids. Between the trimmed V and J ends, which lost 7 bases and 1 base, there was a span of 22 bases. Germline assignment: CDR1 LGHDT and CDR2 YNNKEL (reference sequence). The CDR3 DNA reads as TGTGCCAGCACTACTTCTCTGGCCGGGGGGCTCCAAGAGACCCAGTACTTC. This sequence encodes CASTTSLAGGLQETQYF.

This clonotype was observed a few times. The chain carries TRBV11-2 and TRBJ1-5; D unclear. Germline assignment: CDR1 SGHAT and CDR2 FQNNGV. Trimming removed 6 bases at V and 2 bases at J, with 8 bases between. The CDR3 covers 13 residues. The CDR3 nucleotides are TGTGCCAGCAGTCATGGCGGCAATCAGCCCCAGCATTTT. It translates to CASSHGGNQPQHF.

This chain uses TRBV4-3 with TRBJ1-2, with D perhaps matching TRBD1 (5 bases). Germline loops: CDR1 LGHNA, CDR2 YSLEER. Trimming left V 0 bases short and J 8 bases short, with 16 bases between. The CDR3 consists of 15 residues. DNA of the CDR3: TGCGCCAGCAGCCAAGAACTCAGGGCAAATCAGGGCTACACCTTC. Its translation is CASSQELRANQGYTF.

V gene TRBV5-4 combines with J gene TRBJ1-4, with 8 bases fitting TRBD1. This CDR3 has 13 residues. The germline V gene has CDR1 SGHNT and CDR2 YYREEE (reference sequence). The V segment lost 3 bases and the J segment 12 bases; nucleotides outside the gene matches: 7. The CDR3 bases are TGTGCCAGCAGCTCCCCGACAGGGGAGGAACTGTTTTTT. Protein: CASSSPTGEELFF.

This sequence joins TRBV9 and TRBJ2-3, with D perhaps TRBD2 (5 bases). Germline V gene data show CDR1 as SGDLS and CDR2 as YYNGEE. This CDR3 is 11 amino acids long. V lost 4 bases to trimming and J lost 7 bases, with 7 bases between them. CDR3 loop: CASSRENTQYF. CDR3 nucleotides: TGTGCCAGCAGCCGGGAAAATACGCAGTATTTT.

The V call is TRBV19, the J call TRBJ2-1; tentatively, D is TRBD2 (5 bases). Between the trimmed V and J ends, which lost 4 bases and 9 bases, there was a span of 13 bases. CDR1 and CDR2 (germline): LNHDA, SQIVND (reference sequence). The CDR3 covers 13 residues. The CDR3 loop is CASSSGLHGEQFF. CDR3 bases: TGTGCCAGTAGTAGCGGACTGCACGGTGAGCAGTTCTTC. The full variable domain, rest sourced from reference TRBV19 and TRBJ2-1, is DGGITQSPKYLFRKEGQNVTLSCEQNLNHDAMYWYRQDPGQGLRLIYYSQIVNDFQKGDIAEGYSVSREKKESFPLTVTSAQKNPTAFYLCASSSGLHGEQFFGPGTRLTVL.

The chain carries TRBV6-5 and TRBJ2-1; tentatively, D is TRBD2 (7 bases). The CDR3 sequence is 15 residues long. Germline lookup yields CDR1 MNHEY and CDR2 SVGAGI. V lost 0 bases and J 6 bases, leaving 12 bases between the germline ends. CDR3 nucleotide sequence: TGTGCCAGCAGTTACTCCCGGGGGGCCCTCAATGAGCAGTTCTTC. Translating gives CASSYSRGALNEQFF.

The chain couples TRBV11-1 to TRBJ2-3; 8 bases are shared with TRBD2. Germline loops: CDR1 SGHAT, CDR2 FQDESV (reference sequence). V shed 0 bases and J 0 bases; nucleotides not matched to a gene: 11. The CDR3 has 19 residues. In nucleotides, the CDR3 is TGTGCCAGCAGCTTAGCCATGGCGGGGGGCCGCAAGAGCACAGATACGCAGTATTTT. It codes for CASSLAMAGGRKSTDTQYF.

This clonotype has a count of ten or more. V gene TRBV29-1 combines with J gene TRBJ2-1; 8 bases are shared with TRBD2. CDR3 size: 13 residues. CDR1 is SQVTM, CDR2 ANQGSEA, per germline. With 7 bases clipped from V and 0 bases from J, the junction kept 2 bases outside the gene matches. The chain's CDR3 is CSDSGGSYNEQFF. CDR3 nucleotides: TGCAGCGACAGCGGGGGCTCCTACAATGAGCAGTTCTTC.